This TCR beta chain emerged from a study of control samples from healthy donors and cancer patients. This clone has a single count. The germline V gene has CDR1 SNHLY and CDR2 FYNNEI. This CDR3 region has 16 residues. The germline V and J ends were trimmed by 1 base and 4 bases, with 11 bases remaining between them. TCRdb's table, derived via immunoSEQ multiplex PCR, lists solely in-frame clones and lacks some. The table shows 69,000 or so clones, with around 93% occurring only once. The gene calls are TRBV2 and TRBJ1-6; tentative D call: TRBD1 (5 bases). The clonotype originates from a woman aged 25-40 years in good health. Sample: blood. CDR3 loop: CASSEDTGGYNSPLHF. The CDR3, as DNA: TGTGCCAGCAGTGAAGATACGGGGGGTTATAATTCACCCCTCCACTTT.